Sequencing of this T cell receptor beta chain was carried out in a study of blood T cell repertoires in COVID-19. Study at large: There were acute and convalescent COVID-19 samples, and they came from the United States, Italy and Spain.

Assay used: immunoSEQ multiplex PCR; TCRdb lists only in-frame clones, some missing. The repertoire holds tens of thousands of clones, 80% to 90% seen once, with 15% to 20% in the top ten. V shed 0 bases and J 0 bases; nucleotides not matched to a gene: 9. Germline V gene data show CDR1 as SEHNR and CDR2 as FQNEAQ (reference sequence). The CDR3 length is 18 residues. The chain is built from TRBV7-9 and TRBJ1-2, with 8 bases lining up with TRBD1. The sequence derives from a human donor in a cohort sampled during active COVID-19. The sequenced sample consisted of peripheral blood. The CDR3 here is CASSLAMDRVQTNYGYTF. The CDR3 nucleotides are TGTGCCAGCAGCTTAGCAATGGACAGGGTCCAAACTAACTATGGCTACACCTTC.